The sequence of this T cell receptor beta chain was determined in a study of post-analysis software for immune sequencing data. Across the whole study: The disease courses covered relapsing-remitting, secondary progressive and progressive-relapsing multiple sclerosis.

Overall study findings and caveats: The study found TRBV5-6, TRBV5-1 and TRBV20-1 among five TRBV segments more frequent in patients than controls.

The library was made from cDNA and included unique molecular identifiers. The T cell input of 1 to 10 million gave roughly 500,000 cDNA molecules. One entry per CDR3 protein, called by TCRdb with MiXCR from the PCR reads. The data contain some 700,000 distinct CDR3 sequences, 55% to 60% of them seen just once; the ten biggest clones take up 11%. In regard to this clonotype: The antigen remains undetermined.

The CDR3 spans 18 residues. The germline gives CDR1 DFQATT, CDR2 SNEGSKA (reference sequence). The V and J ends lost 6 bases and 0 bases, in that order; junction bases with no gene match: 16. The chain joins TRBV20-1 to TRBJ2-3; 9 nucleotides align to TRBD2. The clonotype comes from a girl between 2 and 10 years old with multiple sclerosis. Sequenced: blood. This CDR3 is CSALGLAWNRPSTDTQYF. CDR3 coding DNA: TGCAGTGCCCTGGGACTAGCTTGGAACCGACCTAGCACAGATACGCAGTATTTT.